These T cell receptor beta chains were read from a single sample in a study of beta chain features in type 1 diabetes. Produced via immunoSEQ multiplex PCR; TCRdb's table is partial and in-frame only. The sample contains under 300,000 clones, roughly 16% of which appear only once. The material sequenced was naive CD4+ T cells from blood. These TCRs come from a man aged 25 to 45 with type 1 diabetes. The CDR3 runs from the conserved cysteine through the conserved F or W. The order of the fields is V gene, J gene, clone size, CDR3 protein. Not every row has a clone size; where given, it reads once, few, many or a size class.

TRBV29-1	TRBJ2-2	few	CSVAREGELFF
TRBV14	TRBJ1-1	NA	CASSLQGNTEAFF
TRBV9	TRBJ2-5	NA	CASSATGQGETQYF
TRBV30	TRBJ1-5	few	CAWSGPNQPQHF
TRBV28	TRBJ2-1	few	CASSLLNSYNEQFF
TRBV7-2	TRBJ2-1	NA	CASSSSGVNYNEQFF
TRBV9	TRBJ2-3	few	CASSRSPSTDTQYF
TRBV29-1	TRBJ2-4	NA	CSVAGHEGIQYF
TRBV4-2	TRBJ2-1	NA	CASSPGTSESNEQFF
TRBV7-9	TRBJ2-7	NA	CASSPDFRGQYF
TRBV29-1	TRBJ1-5	few	CSVGDSNQPQHF
TRBV29-1	TRBJ1-3	NA	CSVQLLSGNTIYF
TRBV14	TRBJ2-5	NA	CASSQNRAETQYF
TRBV19	TRBJ2-7	NA	CASSGQGNYEQYF
TRBV30	TRBJ1-5	NA	CAWSVGNSRQPQHF
TRBV6-6	TRBJ2-3	NA	CASRPDRRGTDTQYF
TRBV5-1	TRBJ2-7	NA	CASSLVVSGSYEQYF
TRBV13	TRBJ2-1	NA	CASSFGLAGVGSYNEQFF
TRBV6-5	TRBJ2-3	NA	CASSLQGSTDTQYF
TRBV28	TRBJ2-1	NA	CASSLVVRRDEQFF
TRBV7-2	TRBJ2-3	NA	CASSQDTPDTQYF
TRBV9	TRBJ2-5	NA	CASSAQSYQETQYF
TRBV18	TRBJ2-5	NA	CASSPLSGTQYF
TRBV7-2	TRBJ2-7	NA	CASSHRLHEQYF
TRBV19	TRBJ2-7	NA	CASSGQGPYEQYF
TRBV5-1	TRBJ2-1	few	CASSPGGGSSYNEQFF
TRBV30	TRBJ2-5	NA	CAWSVVAGGETQYF
TRBV9	TRBJ2-7	NA	CASSVEGTVYEQYF
TRBV29-1	TRBJ2-2	NA	CSGGLLNTGELFF
TRBV23-1	TRBJ1-3	few	CASSQFRDSGNTIYF
TRBV13	TRBJ2-4	NA	CASSLFAGINIQYF
TRBV5-4	TRBJ2-7	few	CASSFRDRPYEQYF
TRBV29-1	TRBJ2-3	NA	CSEVGTSGTDTQYF
TRBV18	TRBJ2-5	few	CASSPDSQETQYF
TRBV19	TRBJ2-1	NA	CASSIDTSGRHEQFF
TRBV29-1	TRBJ2-3	NA	CSVLGTDTQYF
TRBV5-1	TRBJ2-1	NA	CASSLAASQINEQFF
TRBV7-2	TRBJ2-1	few	CASSLVTRGNEQFF
TRBV7-2	TRBJ1-1	NA	CASSLVVQMNTEAFF
TRBV11-2	TRBJ2-3	NA	CASSASGSLADTQYF
TRBV9	TRBJ2-1	NA	CASSGGDFTDEQFF
TRBV7-2	TRBJ2-3	few	CASSLVTSTDTQYF
TRBV7-6	TRBJ1-1	NA	CASSSLDRDTEAFF
TRBV29-1	TRBJ2-1	NA	CSVEDLRGQINEQFF
TRBV25-1	TRBJ2-3	few	CASSTTGGQDTQYF
TRBV30	TRBJ2-7	NA	CAWQGTSGPNEQYF
TRBV5-8	TRBJ2-7	NA	CASRPSYEQYF
TRBV7-9	TRBJ2-4	few	CASSALLTWSGIQYF
TRBV14	TRBJ2-1	few	CASSHGGGYNEQFF
TRBV14	TRBJ2-1	NA	CASSTGGYNEQFF
TRBV30	TRBJ2-3	few	CAWSEQGRPDTQYF
TRBV9	TRBJ1-5	NA	CASSAWDLENQPQHF
TRBV25-1	TRBJ2-3	NA	CASSQRSTDTQYF